A selection of T cell receptor beta chains follows, all from one sample in a study of immune cell composition in non-small cell lung cancer. Clones were sequenced by immunoSEQ multiplex PCR, and TCRdb holds only the in-frame ones, with some missing. The repertoire holds 1,500 to 2,000 clones, with roughly four fifths as singletons. Sequenced sample: lung tumor tissue. The receptors were sampled from a human donor with non-small cell lung cancer. Each CDR3 is given with its conserved first and last residue. D genes are given only for firm matches. A clone size is listed for some rows: how often the clone was seen (once, few, many), or a class if it is expanded.

D gene: TRBD1
clone size: -
V gene: TRBV5-5
J gene: TRBJ2-5
CDR3 protein: CASSTRTGAIQETQYF
CDR3 DNA: TGTGCCAGCAGCACCCGGACAGGGGCAATCCAAGAGACCCAGTACTTC

D gene: -
clone size: -
V gene: TRBV6-5
J gene: TRBJ2-7
CDR3 protein: CASSSPDEQYF
CDR3 DNA: TGTGCCAGCAGTTCCCCTGACGAGCAGTACTTC

D gene: TRBD1
clone size: -
V gene: TRBV25-1
J gene: TRBJ2-7
CDR3 protein: CASTRPGTGVDEQYF
CDR3 DNA: TGTGCCAGCACCCGTCCCGGGACAGGGGTCGACGAGCAGTACTTC

D gene: TRBD1
clone size: -
V gene: TRBV29-1
J gene: TRBJ1-2
CDR3 protein: CSVLAGTGEGYTF
CDR3 DNA: TGCAGCGTTTTAGCCGGGACAGGGGAAGGCTACACCTTC

D gene: -
clone size: few
V gene: TRBV4-2
J gene: TRBJ2-3
CDR3 protein: CASSHAQTTDTQYF
CDR3 DNA: TGTGCCAGCAGCCACGCACAAACCACAGATACGCAGTATTTT

D gene: TRBD1
clone size: once
V gene: TRBV7-9
J gene: TRBJ2-5
CDR3 protein: CASSFGQTGGGETQYF
CDR3 DNA: TGTGCCAGCAGCTTCGGCCAAACAGGGGGCGGAGAGACCCAGTACTTC

D gene: TRBD2
clone size: -
V gene: TRBV5-8
J gene: TRBJ2-3
CDR3 protein: CASSQGLAGGGPSTDTQYF
CDR3 DNA: TGTGCCAGCAGCCAGGGACTAGCGGGAGGTGGGCCTAGCACAGATACGCAGTATTTT

D gene: TRBD1
clone size: few
V gene: TRBV15
J gene: TRBJ2-7
CDR3 protein: CATSRGQGREQYF
CDR3 DNA: TGTGCCACCAGCAGGGGACAGGGTAGGGAGCAGTACTTC

D gene: TRBD2
clone size: -
V gene: TRBV5-4
J gene: TRBJ2-3
CDR3 protein: CASSTIAGGRDTQYF
CDR3 DNA: TGTGCCAGCAGCACAATAGCGGGAGGGCGGGATACGCAGTATTTT

D gene: TRBD2
clone size: -
V gene: TRBV5-6
J gene: TRBJ2-3
CDR3 protein: CASSFRLAGARSTDTQYF
CDR3 DNA: TGTGCCAGCAGCTTTCGACTAGCGGGAGCCAGAAGCACAGATACGCAGTATTTT